Below, one T cell receptor (beta chain) is given with its context. Germline lookup yields CDR1 LGHNA and CDR2 YNFKEQ. The CDR3 has 19 amino acids. V lost 4 bases and J lost 6, with 29 bases in between. The protocol was immunoSEQ multiplex PCR, while the TCRdb copy is restricted to in-frame clones and leaves out a portion. This sample's clone table lists about 200,000 clones. This sample stems from a study of control samples from healthy donors and cancer patients. The sequence came from a woman aged 25 to 45 in good health. The chain couples TRBV4-2 to TRBJ2-3; D might be TRBD1 (6 bases). The sequenced sample was blood. Here the CDR3 DNA reads TGTGCCAGCAGCCTCCCAGGACGCTTTCCGGAGGACAGCGACGATACGCAGTATTTT. Encoded protein: CASSLPGRFPEDSDDTQYF.